The next 8 T cell receptor beta chains were all read from a single sample in a study of cytomegalovirus exposure and HLA in healthy donors. The primer mix had 60 Vbeta and 13 Jbeta primers. The repertoire was sequenced with immunoSEQ multiplex PCR; TCRdb's copy has only in-frame clones and lacks some. The sample has 150,000 to 200,000 clones. The sequenced material came from PBMCs. These receptors were obtained from a woman aged 60 to 75 in good health and CMV-seronegative.

The V call is TRBV11-2, the J call TRBJ2-7; 13 bases agree with TRBD2. V gave up 5 bases and J gave up 0 bases; unmatched junction bases: 4. CDR1 is SGHAT, CDR2 FQNNGV, per germline. The CDR3 is 16 amino acids. The CDR3 region is CASSTRTSGSSYEQYF. In DNA, the CDR3 is TGTGCCAGCAGCACAAGGACTAGCGGGAGCTCCTACGAGCAGTACTTC.

V is TRBV29-1 and J is TRBJ2-3; D is unclear. The germline V and J ends were trimmed by 6 bases and 2 bases, with 9 bases remaining between them. The CDR3 sequence is 12 residues long. Germline values: CDR1 SQVTM, CDR2 ANQGSEA. The CDR3 here is CSVSGFTDTQYF. CDR3 DNA: TGCAGCGTCTCAGGTTTCACAGATACGCAGTATTTT.

The chain joins TRBV10-2 to TRBJ1-2; 11 bases are shared with TRBD1. The CDR3 length is 14 residues. The junction had 5 bases not matched to a gene; V was cut back by 3 bases and J by 8 bases. CDR1 is WSHSY, CDR2 SAAADI, per germline. CDR3 nucleotides: TGCGCCAGCAGTGAAGGACAGGGGGCAGGGGGCTACACCTTC. Translating gives CASSEGQGAGGYTF.

V and J are TRBV4-1 and TRBJ1-5, with TRBD1 as a possible D gene (5 bases). The CDR3 has 14 residues. V was cut by 1 base and J by 7 bases, with 11 bases left in between. The germline V gene encodes CDR1 MGHRA and CDR2 YSYEKL. Here the CDR3 reads CASSQGGGRQPQHF. The DNA for the CDR3 is TGCGCCAGCAGCCAAGGCGGGGGTAGGCAGCCCCAGCATTTT.

This chain joins TRBV5-5 and TRBJ1-2; D is ambiguous. The CDR3 length is 16 residues. Germline CDR1 reads SGHKS; CDR2 reads YYEKEE (reference sequence). Trimming cost V 5 bases and J 8 bases, with 25 bases left between them. The CDR3: CASREDPGDWISGYTF. In DNA, the CDR3 is TGTGCCAGCAGGGAAGATCCGGGAGATTGGATCTCGGGCTACACCTTC.

Comments on this clone: Given the absence of the conserved phenylalanine or tryptophan at the CDR3 end, a read error is likely. The rearrangement uses TRBV7-9 and TRBJ1-3; TRBD1 is a possible D gene (5 bases). Germline CDR1 reads SEHNR; CDR2 reads FQNEAQ (reference sequence). Deletions cut 5 bases from V and 0 bases from J, with 20 bases between. The CDR3 runs 18 residues. CDR3 sequence reads: CASSAHGGRGFSGNTIYL. DNA for the CDR3: TGTGCCAGCAGCGCCCACGGTGGGAGGGGATTCTCTGGAAACACCATATATCTT.

The chain is built from TRBV7-9 and TRBJ2-7; TRBD2 matches 8 bases. Per germline, CDR1 SEHNR and CDR2 FQNEAQ (reference sequence). The CDR3 is 17 residues long. J was trimmed by 2 bases and V by 2 bases; bases with no gene match: 11. The CDR3 DNA reads as TGTGCCAGCAGCTTATTATCGGTGAGCGGGGGTACCTACGAGCAGTACTTC. Translating it yields CASSLLSVSGGTYEQYF.

This chain connects TRBV7-2 to TRBJ1-1; 7 bases map to TRBD1. CDR1 is SGHTA, CDR2 FQGNSA, per germline. The CDR3 loop spans 16 amino acids. The trim removed 5 bases at V and 1 base at J, leaving 10 bases unmatched. CDR3 nucleotide sequence: TGTGCCAGCAGCGTGGGACAGACCCTGAAGAACACTGAAGCTTTCTTT. Amino acid sequence: CASSVGQTLKNTEAFF.